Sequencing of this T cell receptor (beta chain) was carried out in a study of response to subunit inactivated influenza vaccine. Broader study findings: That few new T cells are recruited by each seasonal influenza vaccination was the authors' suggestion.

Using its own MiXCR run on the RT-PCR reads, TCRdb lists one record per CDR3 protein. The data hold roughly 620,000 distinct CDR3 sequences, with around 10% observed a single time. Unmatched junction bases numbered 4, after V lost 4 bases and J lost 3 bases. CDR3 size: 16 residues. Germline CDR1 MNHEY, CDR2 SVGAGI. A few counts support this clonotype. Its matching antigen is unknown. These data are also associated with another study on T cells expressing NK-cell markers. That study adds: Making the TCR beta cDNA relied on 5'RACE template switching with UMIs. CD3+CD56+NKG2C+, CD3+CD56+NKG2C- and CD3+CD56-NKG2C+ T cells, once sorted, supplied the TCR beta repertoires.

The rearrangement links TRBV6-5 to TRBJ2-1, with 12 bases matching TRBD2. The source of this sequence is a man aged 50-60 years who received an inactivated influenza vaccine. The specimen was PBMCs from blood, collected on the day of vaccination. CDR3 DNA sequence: TGTGCCAGCAGTTCGGGACTAGCGGGCCTCTACAATGAGCAGTTCTTC. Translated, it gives CASSSGLAGLYNEQFF.